Described below is a single T cell receptor beta chain sequence and its context. The data were produced by immunoSEQ multiplex PCR, yet TCRdb's version contains in-frame clones alone and is incomplete. The table has roughly 61,000 clones, approximately 88% seen once. The data are from a study of OX40 agonist ivuxolimab in advanced cancers. The CDR3 is 15 residues long. Germline CDR1 MNHNS, CDR2 SASEGT. Trimming cost V 6 bases and J 5 bases; bases outside gene matches: 9. The sequence was collected from an adult with an advanced solid tumor such as melanoma, head and neck, liver or kidney cancer. The chain uses TRBV6-1 and TRBJ2-5; 10 positions agree with TRBD1. Source: CD4+ or CD8+ T cells sorted from blood, taken in a trial of the OX40 agonist ivuxolimab. The CDR3 loop is CASSRDPGQGETQYF. The CDR3, as DNA: TGTGCCAGCAGCCGAGACCCGGGACAGGGGGAGACCCAGTACTTC.